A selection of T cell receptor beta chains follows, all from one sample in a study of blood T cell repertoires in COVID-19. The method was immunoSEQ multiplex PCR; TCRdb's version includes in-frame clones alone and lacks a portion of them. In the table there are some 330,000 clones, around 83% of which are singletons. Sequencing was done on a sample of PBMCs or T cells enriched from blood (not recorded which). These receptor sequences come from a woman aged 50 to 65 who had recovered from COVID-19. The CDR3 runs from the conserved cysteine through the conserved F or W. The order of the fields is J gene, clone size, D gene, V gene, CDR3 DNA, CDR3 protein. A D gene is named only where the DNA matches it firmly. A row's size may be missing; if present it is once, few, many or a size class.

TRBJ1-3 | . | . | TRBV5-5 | TGTGCCAGCAGCTTGATTGGTGTCGGCTCTGGAAACACCATATATTTT | CASSLIGVGSGNTIYF
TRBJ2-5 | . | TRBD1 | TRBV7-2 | TGTGCCAGCAGCTGGGGACAGGGTGAGACCCAGTACTTC | CASSWGQGETQYF
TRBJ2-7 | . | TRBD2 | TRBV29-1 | TGCAGCGTTGATGCTAGCGGGGGAATCGGCGAGCAGTACTTC | CSVDASGGIGEQYF
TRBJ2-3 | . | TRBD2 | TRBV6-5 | TGTGCCAGCAGGTTCCTAGCGGCAAGCCCAGATACGCAGTATTTT | CASRFLAASPDTQYF
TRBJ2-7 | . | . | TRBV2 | TGTGCCAGCCGGAGCGGCTCCTACGAGCAGTACTTC | CASRSGSYEQYF
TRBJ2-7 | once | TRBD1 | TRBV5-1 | TGCGCCAGCAGCTTGGGGGGGACAGGAATCTACGAGCAGTACTTC | CASSLGGTGIYEQYF
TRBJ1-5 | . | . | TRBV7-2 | TGTGCCAGCAGCTTAGGCGGGGGGCGGGGTTTTCAGCCCCAGCATTTT | CASSLGGGRGFQPQHF
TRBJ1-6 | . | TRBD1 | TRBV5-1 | TGCGCCAGCAGCTCCGAACCGGGGCCAGGGGGTTCACCCCTCCACTTT | CASSSEPGPGGSPLHF
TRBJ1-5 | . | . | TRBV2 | TGTGCTAGCACAATTATCGGGGATAGCAATCAGCCCCAGCATTTT | CASTIIGDSNQPQHF
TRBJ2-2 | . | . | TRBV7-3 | TGTGCCAGCAGCTTATTGCGCAACACCGGGGAGCTGTTTTTT | CASSLLRNTGELFF
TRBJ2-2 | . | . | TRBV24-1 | TGTGCCACCAGTGATTTCGCGGGCCCGGGCACCGGGGAGCTGTTTTTT | CATSDFAGPGTGELFF
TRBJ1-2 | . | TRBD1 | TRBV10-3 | TGTGCCATCAGTGGAACAGGGGTTGACTATGGCTACACCTTC | CAISGTGVDYGYTF
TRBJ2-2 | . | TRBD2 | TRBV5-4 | TGTGCCAGCAGCTTGCCGGGACTAGCTACCGGGGAGCTGTTTTTT | CASSLPGLATGELFF
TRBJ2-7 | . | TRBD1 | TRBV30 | TGTGCTGGAGCCGGGACAGGGGGCGTTTACGAGCAGTACTTC | CAGAGTGGVYEQYF
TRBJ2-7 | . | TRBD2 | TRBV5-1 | TGCGCCAGCAGCTTGGGTCTAGCGGACTCCTACGAGCAGTACTTC | CASSLGLADSYEQYF